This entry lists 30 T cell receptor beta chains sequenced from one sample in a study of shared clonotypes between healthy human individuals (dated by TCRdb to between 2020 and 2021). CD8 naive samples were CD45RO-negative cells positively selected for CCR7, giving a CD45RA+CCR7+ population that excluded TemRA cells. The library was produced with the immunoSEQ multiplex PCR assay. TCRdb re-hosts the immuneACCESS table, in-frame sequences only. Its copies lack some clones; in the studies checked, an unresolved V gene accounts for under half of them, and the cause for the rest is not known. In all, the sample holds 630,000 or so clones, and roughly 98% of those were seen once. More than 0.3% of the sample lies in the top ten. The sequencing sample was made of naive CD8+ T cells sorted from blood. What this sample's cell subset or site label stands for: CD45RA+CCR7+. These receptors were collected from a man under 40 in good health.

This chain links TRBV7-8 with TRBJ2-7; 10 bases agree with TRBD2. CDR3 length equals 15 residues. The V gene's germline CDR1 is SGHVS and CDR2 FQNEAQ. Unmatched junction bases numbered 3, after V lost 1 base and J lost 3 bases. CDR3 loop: CASSLGTSGNYEQYF. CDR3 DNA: TGTGCCAGCAGCTTAGGGACTAGCGGTAACTACGAGCAGTACTTC.

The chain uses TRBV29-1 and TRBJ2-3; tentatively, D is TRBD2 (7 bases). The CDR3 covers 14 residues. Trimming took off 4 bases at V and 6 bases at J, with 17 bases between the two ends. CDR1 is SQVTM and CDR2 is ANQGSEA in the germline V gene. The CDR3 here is CSVVWGGQVDTQYF. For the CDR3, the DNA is TGCAGCGTTGTTTGGGGGGGGCAAGTGGATACGCAGTATTTT.

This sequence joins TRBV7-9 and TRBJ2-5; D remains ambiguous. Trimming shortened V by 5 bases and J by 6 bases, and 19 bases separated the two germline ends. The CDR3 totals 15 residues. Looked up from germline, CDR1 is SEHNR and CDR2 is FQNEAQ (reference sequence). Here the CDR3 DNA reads TGTGCCAGCAGCCCACACTGGGCGGCGGTGAAGACCCAGTACTTC. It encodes CASSPHWAAVKTQYF. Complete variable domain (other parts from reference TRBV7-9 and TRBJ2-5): DTGVSQNPRHKITKRGQNVTFRCDPISEHNRLYWYRQTLGQGPEFLTYFQNEAQLEKSRLLSDRFSAERPKGSFSTLEIQRTEQGDSAMYLCASSPHWAAVKTQYFGPGTRLLVL.

The DNA for the CDR3 is TGCGCCAGCAGCCAAGATCGGAAGGCCCACGAGCAGTACTTC. It encodes CASSQDRKAHEQYF. The chain has TRBV4-3 and TRBJ2-7; D gene ambiguous. This CDR3 comprises 14 residues. V lost 0 bases, J lost 5 bases, and 11 bases lay in between. Germline CDR1 is LGHNA and CDR2 is YSLEER.

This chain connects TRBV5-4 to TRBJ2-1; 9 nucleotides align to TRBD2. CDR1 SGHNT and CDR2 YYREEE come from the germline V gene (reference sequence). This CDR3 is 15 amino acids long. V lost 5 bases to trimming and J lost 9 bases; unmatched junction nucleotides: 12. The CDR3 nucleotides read TGTGCCAGCAGTGCCGGGACTAGCAAGCCGGGTGAGCAGTTCTTC. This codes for CASSAGTSKPGEQFF.

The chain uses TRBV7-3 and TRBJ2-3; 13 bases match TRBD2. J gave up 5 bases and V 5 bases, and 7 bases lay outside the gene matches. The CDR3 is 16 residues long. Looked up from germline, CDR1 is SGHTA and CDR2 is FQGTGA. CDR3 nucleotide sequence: TGTGCCAGCAGCGCTTGGACTAGCGGGAGTTTAGATACGCAGTATTTT. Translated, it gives CASSAWTSGSLDTQYF.

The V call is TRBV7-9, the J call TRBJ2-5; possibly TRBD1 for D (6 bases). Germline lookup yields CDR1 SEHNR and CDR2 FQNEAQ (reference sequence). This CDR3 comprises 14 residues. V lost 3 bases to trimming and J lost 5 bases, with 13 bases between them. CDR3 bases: TGTGCCAGCAGCTTGACAGGTGGCGGGGAGACCCAGTACTTC. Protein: CASSLTGGGETQYF. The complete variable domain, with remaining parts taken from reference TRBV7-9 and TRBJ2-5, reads DTGVSQNPRHKITKRGQNVTFRCDPISEHNRLYWYRQTLGQGPEFLTYFQNEAQLEKSRLLSDRFSAERPKGSFSTLEIQRTEQGDSAMYLCASSLTGGGETQYFGPGTRLLVL.

In DNA, the CDR3 is TGTGCCACCAGCAGAGAGCGGGAGCGGTACACCGGGGAGCTGTTTTTT. It specifies CATSRERERYTGELFF. The rearrangement links TRBV15 to TRBJ2-2, with 7 bases that match TRBD2. This CDR3 comprises 16 residues. The V and J ends lost 0 bases and 3 bases, in that order; junction bases with no gene match: 4. Germline V gene data show CDR1 as LNHNV and CDR2 as YYDKDF (reference sequence).

Written as DNA, the CDR3 is TGTGCCAGTAGTCTCGAGACAGGGTTCGGTGGCTACACCTTC. This encodes CASSLETGFGGYTF. The chain is built from TRBV19 and TRBJ1-2; TRBD1 aligns across 7 bases. This CDR3 contains 14 residues. V shed 5 bases and J 7 bases; nucleotides not matched to a gene: 10. CDR1 and CDR2 (germline): LNHDA, SQIVND (reference sequence).

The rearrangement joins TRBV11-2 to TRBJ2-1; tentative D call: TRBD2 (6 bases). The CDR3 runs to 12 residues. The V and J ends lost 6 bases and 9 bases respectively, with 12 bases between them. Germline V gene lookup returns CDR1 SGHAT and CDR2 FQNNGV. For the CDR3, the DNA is TGTGCCAGCAGACCTGAGGGAGGTGAGCAGTTCTTC. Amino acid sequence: CASRPEGGEQFF.

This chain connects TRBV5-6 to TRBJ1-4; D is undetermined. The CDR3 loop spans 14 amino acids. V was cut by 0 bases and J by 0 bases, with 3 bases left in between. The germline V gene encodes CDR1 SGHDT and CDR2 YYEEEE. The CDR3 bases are TGTGCCAGCAGCTTGGGAACAACTAATGAAAAACTGTTTTTT. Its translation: CASSLGTTNEKLFF.

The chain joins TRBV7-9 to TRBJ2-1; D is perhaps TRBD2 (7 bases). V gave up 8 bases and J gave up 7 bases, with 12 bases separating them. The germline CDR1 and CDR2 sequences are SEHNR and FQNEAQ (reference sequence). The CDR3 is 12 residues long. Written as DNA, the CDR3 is TGTGCCAGCCGCGCGGGGGCGAATGAGCAGTTCTTC. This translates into CASRAGANEQFF.

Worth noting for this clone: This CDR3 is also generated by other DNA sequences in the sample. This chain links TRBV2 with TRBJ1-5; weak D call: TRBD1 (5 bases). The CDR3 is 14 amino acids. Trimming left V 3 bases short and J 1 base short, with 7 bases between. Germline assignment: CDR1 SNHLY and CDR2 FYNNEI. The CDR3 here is CASSEGDSNQPQHF. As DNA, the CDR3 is TGTGCCAGCAGTGAGGGGGACAGCAATCAGCCCCAGCATTTT.

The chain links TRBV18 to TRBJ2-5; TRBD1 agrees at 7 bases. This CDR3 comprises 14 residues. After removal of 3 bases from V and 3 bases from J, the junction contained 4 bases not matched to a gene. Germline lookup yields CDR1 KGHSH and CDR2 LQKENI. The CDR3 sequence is CASSPGDRKETQYF. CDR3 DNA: TGTGCCAGCTCACCGGGGGACAGAAAAGAGACCCAGTACTTC.

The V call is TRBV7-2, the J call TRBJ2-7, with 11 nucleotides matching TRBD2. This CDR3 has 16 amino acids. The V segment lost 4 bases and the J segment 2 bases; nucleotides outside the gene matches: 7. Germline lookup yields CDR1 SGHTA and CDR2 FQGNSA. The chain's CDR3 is CASSSGLAGSAYEQYF. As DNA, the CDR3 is TGTGCCAGCAGCTCAGGACTAGCGGGCAGCGCCTACGAGCAGTACTTC.

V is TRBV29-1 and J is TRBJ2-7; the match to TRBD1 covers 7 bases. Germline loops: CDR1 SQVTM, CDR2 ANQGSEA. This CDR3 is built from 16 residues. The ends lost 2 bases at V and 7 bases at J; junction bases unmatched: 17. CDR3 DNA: TGCAGCGTTGAACCCCGACAGGGCTGGTTATTGTTTGAGCAGTACTTC. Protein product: CSVEPRQGWLLFEQYF.

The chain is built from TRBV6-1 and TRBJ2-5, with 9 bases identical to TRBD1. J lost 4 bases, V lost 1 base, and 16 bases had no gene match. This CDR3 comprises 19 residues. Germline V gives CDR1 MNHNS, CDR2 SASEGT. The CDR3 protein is CASSEDTGTGFGFGETQYF. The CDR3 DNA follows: TGTGCCAGCAGTGAAGACACCGGGACAGGGTTTGGGTTTGGAGAGACCCAGTACTTC.

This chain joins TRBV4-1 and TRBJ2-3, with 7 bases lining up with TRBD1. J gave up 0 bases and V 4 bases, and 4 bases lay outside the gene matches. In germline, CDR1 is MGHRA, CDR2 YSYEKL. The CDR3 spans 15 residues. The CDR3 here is CASSRTDRSTDTQYF. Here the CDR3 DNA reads TGCGCCAGCAGCCGTACGGACAGGAGCACAGATACGCAGTATTTT.

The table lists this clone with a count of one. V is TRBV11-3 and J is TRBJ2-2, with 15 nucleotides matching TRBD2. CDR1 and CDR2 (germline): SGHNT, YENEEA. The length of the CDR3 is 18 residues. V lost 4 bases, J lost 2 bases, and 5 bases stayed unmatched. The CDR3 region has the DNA TGTGCCAGCAGCTACGGACTAGCGGGAGGGCCTAACACCGGGGAGCTGTTTTTT. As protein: CASSYGLAGGPNTGELFF.

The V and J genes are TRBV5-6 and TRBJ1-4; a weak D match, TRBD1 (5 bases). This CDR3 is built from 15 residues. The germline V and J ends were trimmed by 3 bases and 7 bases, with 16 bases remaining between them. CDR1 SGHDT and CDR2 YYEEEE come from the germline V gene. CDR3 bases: TGTGCCAGCAGCTATTCCCAGGGACGGGTTGAAAAACTGTTTTTT. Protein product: CASSYSQGRVEKLFF.

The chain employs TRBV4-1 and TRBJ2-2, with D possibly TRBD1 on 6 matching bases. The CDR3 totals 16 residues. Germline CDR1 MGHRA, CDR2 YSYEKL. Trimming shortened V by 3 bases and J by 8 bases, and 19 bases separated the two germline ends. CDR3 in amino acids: CASSHLGTGRAGELFF. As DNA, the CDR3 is TGCGCCAGCAGCCACTTAGGAACAGGGCGGGCAGGGGAGCTGTTTTTT.

In nucleotides, the CDR3 is TGTGCCAGCAGCCTCCCCCGCGGGAAAGCTGCTAGCACAGATACGCAGTATTTT. It yields the protein CASSLPRGKAASTDTQYF. The chain employs TRBV7-2 and TRBJ2-3, with a possible D match to TRBD2 (6 bases). Germline V gene data show CDR1 as SGHTA and CDR2 as FQGNSA. The CDR3 is 18 residues long. V lost 5 bases and J 0 bases, leaving 21 bases between the germline ends.

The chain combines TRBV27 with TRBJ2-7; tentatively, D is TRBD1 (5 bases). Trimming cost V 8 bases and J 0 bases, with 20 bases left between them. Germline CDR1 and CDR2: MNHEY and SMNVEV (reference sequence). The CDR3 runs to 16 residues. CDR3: CASGPSGQGYSYEQYF. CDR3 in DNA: TGTGCCAGCGGACCCTCCGGGCAGGGTTACTCCTACGAGCAGTACTTC.

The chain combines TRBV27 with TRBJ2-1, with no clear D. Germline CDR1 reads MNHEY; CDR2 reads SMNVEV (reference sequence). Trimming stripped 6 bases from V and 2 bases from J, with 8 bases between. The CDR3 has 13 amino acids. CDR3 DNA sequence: TGTGCCAGCAGCCACGTTCCCTACAATGAGCAGTTCTTC. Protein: CASSHVPYNEQFF.

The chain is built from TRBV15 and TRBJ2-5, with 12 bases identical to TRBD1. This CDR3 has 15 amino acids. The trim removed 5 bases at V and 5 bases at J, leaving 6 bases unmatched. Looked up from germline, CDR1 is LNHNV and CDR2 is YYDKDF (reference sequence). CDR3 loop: CATSYRDRGLETQYF. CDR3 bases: TGTGCCACCAGCTACCGGGACAGGGGGCTTGAGACCCAGTACTTC.

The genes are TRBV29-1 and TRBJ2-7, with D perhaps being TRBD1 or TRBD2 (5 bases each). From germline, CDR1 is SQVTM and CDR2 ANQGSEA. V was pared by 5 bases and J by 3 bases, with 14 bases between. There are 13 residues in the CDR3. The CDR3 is CSVRVGTGYEQYF. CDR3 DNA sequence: TGCAGCGTTAGGGTAGGGACGGGCTACGAGCAGTACTTC.

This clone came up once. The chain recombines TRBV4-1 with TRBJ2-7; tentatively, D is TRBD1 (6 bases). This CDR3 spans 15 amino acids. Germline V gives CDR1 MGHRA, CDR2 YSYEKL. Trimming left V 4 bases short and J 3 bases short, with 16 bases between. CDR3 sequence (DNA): TGCGCCAGCAGCCGCCTAACAGGGTCAAACTACGAGCAGTACTTC. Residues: CASSRLTGSNYEQYF.

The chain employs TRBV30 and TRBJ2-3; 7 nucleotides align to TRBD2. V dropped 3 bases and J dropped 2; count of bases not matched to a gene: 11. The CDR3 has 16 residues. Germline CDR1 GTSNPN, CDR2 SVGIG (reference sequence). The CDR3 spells CAWRSLRESSTDTQYF. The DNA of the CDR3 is TGTGCCTGGAGATCATTGCGGGAGTCCTCCACAGATACGCAGTATTTT.

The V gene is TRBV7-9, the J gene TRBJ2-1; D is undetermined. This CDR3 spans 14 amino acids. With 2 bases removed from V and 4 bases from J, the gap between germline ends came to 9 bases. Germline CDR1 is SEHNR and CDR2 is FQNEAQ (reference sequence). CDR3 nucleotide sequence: TGTGCCAGCAGCTTAACCTTAGGATACAATGAGCAGTTCTTC. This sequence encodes CASSLTLGYNEQFF.

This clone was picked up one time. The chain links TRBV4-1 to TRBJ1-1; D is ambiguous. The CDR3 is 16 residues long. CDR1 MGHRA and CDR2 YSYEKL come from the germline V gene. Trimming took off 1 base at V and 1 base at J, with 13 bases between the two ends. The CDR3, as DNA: TGCGCCAGCAGCCAAGGAGGGCATACCGGGAACACTGAAGCTTTCTTT. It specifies CASSQGGHTGNTEAFF.